This is a list of T cell receptor beta chains from one sample in a study of cytomegalovirus exposure and HLA in healthy donors. Here immunoSEQ multiplex PCR was the method, and the copy in TCRdb shows in-frame clones only, minus some. Of about 360,000 clones in the sample, roughly 88% were seen once. Specimen: PBMCs. These receptor sequences come from a woman aged 18-29 years in good health and CMV-seronegative. Each CDR3 is given with its conserved first and last residue. Each record gives: V gene, D gene, clone size, J gene, CDR3 protein, CDR3 DNA. D genes are given only for firm matches. Size values are once, few and many counts, or a class for expanded clones, and some rows have none.

TRBV4-1	TRBD2	.	TRBJ2-1	CASSRTRGNEQFF	TGCGCCAGCAGCCGGACTAGAGGCAATGAGCAGTTCTTC
TRBV5-4	TRBD2	.	TRBJ2-5	CASQAGGREGMETQYF	TGTGCCAGCCAAGCAGGGGGGCGGGAGGGCATGGAGACCCAGTACTTC
TRBV29-1	.	.	TRBJ2-7	CSAKGGGSGFYEQYF	TGCAGCGCGAAGGGAGGGGGTTCGGGTTTCTACGAGCAGTACTTC
TRBV11-2	TRBD2	.	TRBJ2-1	CASSLASGSWGNNEQFF	TGTGCCAGCAGCTTAGCCAGCGGGAGTTGGGGGAACAATGAGCAGTTCTTC
TRBV6-5	.	.	TRBJ2-7	CASSRTDNSYEQYF	TGTGCCAGCAGTCGCACAGATAACTCCTACGAGCAGTACTTC
TRBV5-4	TRBD1	few	TRBJ1-2	CASSPDRGFHGYTF	TGTGCCAGCAGCCCGGACAGGGGGTTCCATGGCTACACCTTC
TRBV7-9	.	.	TRBJ1-1	CASSSSRGWVNTEAFF	TGTGCCAGCAGCTCCTCTAGGGGGTGGGTGAACACTGAAGCTTTCTTT
TRBV27	.	.	TRBJ2-1	CASSLSQALFSYNEQFF	TGTGCCAGCAGTTTATCACAGGCCTTATTCTCCTACAATGAGCAGTTCTTC
TRBV5-1	TRBD2	.	TRBJ2-5	CASSLGKLAGARLTETQYF	TGCGCCAGCAGCTTGGGTAAGCTAGCGGGAGCACGGTTGACGGAGACCCAGTACTTC
TRBV6-5	TRBD1	.	TRBJ1-5	CASRGRQGSNQPQHF	TGTGCCAGCAGGGGCAGACAGGGTAGCAATCAGCCCCAGCATTTT
TRBV4-1	TRBD1	.	TRBJ2-1	CASSHYGTGAYNEQFF	TGCGCCAGCAGTCATTACGGGACAGGCGCCTACAATGAGCAGTTCTTC
TRBV14	.	.	TRBJ2-7	CASSSSGSRYEQYF	TGTGCCAGCAGCTCCTCCGGGTCACGATACGAGCAGTACTTC
TRBV5-5	.	.	TRBJ2-5	CASSLGQEWETQYF	TGTGCCAGCAGCTTGGGTCAAGAGTGGGAGACCCAGTACTTC
TRBV7-6	.	.	TRBJ2-3	CASSLGLGSGRTDTQYF	TGTGCCAGCAGCTTAGGGCTAGGTAGCGGCCGCACAGATACGCAGTATTTT
TRBV6-1	TRBD1	.	TRBJ2-7	CASSEGAGGAYEQYF	TGTGCCAGCAGTGAAGGGGCAGGGGGCGCGTACGAGCAGTACTTC
TRBV13	TRBD2	.	TRBJ2-3	CASSTPLAGVGADTQYF	TGTGCCAGCAGCACCCCACTAGCGGGAGTGGGTGCAGATACGCAGTATTTT
TRBV6-9	.	.	TRBJ2-5	CAGQMRGKKTQYF	TGTGCCGGCCAAATGAGGGGGAAAAAGACCCAGTACTTC
TRBV7-9	.	.	TRBJ2-7	CASSDGRESSYEQYF	TGTGCCAGCAGTGACGGACGGGAGAGCTCCTACGAGCAGTACTTC
TRBV28	.	.	TRBJ2-6	CASTRRTGLTGANVLTF	TGTGCCAGCACCCGTCGGACAGGACTAACTGGGGCCAACGTCCTGACTTTC
TRBV4-1	TRBD2	.	TRBJ2-3	CASSPRGGPYTQYF	TGCGCCAGCAGCCCACGGGGGGGCCCCTATACGCAGTATTTT
TRBV27	.	once	TRBJ2-7	CASSFSDSYEQYF	TGTGCCAGCAGTTTTTCAGACTCCTACGAGCAGTACTTC
TRBV28	TRBD1	.	TRBJ1-5	CASSLQGAQPQHF	TGTGCCAGCAGTTTACAGGGGGCTCAGCCCCAGCATTTT
TRBV6-1	.	.	TRBJ1-5	CASLNVGYSNQPQHF	TGTGCCAGCTTAAATGTCGGTTATAGCAATCAGCCCCAGCATTTT
TRBV5-4	.	few	TRBJ2-7	CASSTHRVGNDEQYF	TGTGCCAGCAGCACACACAGGGTTGGTAACGACGAGCAGTACTTC
TRBV23-1	TRBD1	once	TRBJ2-1	CASSQFPRPTDRGYYNEQFF	TGCGCCAGCAGTCAATTCCCGCGCCCGACGGACAGGGGTTACTACAATGAGCAGTTCTTC
TRBV5-4	TRBD1	.	TRBJ1-6	CASSLRDRDSPLHF	TGTGCCAGCAGCTTGAGAGACAGGGACTCACCCCTCCACTTT
TRBV27	TRBD1	once	TRBJ2-3	CASSFWTGGSDTQYF	TGTGCCAGCAGTTTCTGGACAGGGGGCTCAGATACGCAGTATTTT
TRBV5-1	.	.	TRBJ1-5	CASSLDQNQPQHF	TGCGCCAGCAGCTTGGACCAGAATCAGCCCCAGCATTTT
TRBV6-5	.	once	TRBJ1-2	CASSYGGWGGYTF	TGTGCCAGCAGTTATGGGGGGTGGGGAGGCTACACCTTC
TRBV10-2	TRBD2	.	TRBJ2-2	CASALRAGGLTGELFF	TGCGCCAGCGCCTTAAGGGCGGGGGGCCTCACCGGGGAGCTGTTTTTT
TRBV6-1	.	.	TRBJ2-6	CASFRSGANVLTF	TGTGCCAGTTTTCGCTCTGGGGCCAACGTCCTGACTTTC
TRBV6-5	.	.	TRBJ2-2	CASSKSSGGELFF	TGTGCCAGCAGTAAGTCAAGCGGAGGGGAGCTGTTTTTT
TRBV19	.	once	TRBJ1-6	CASTPVASSYNSPLHF	TGTGCCAGTACCCCCGTCGCGAGCTCCTATAATTCACCCCTCCACTTT
TRBV6-5	TRBD1	.	TRBJ2-7	CASSYSGHRGSYEQYF	TGTGCCAGCAGTTACTCCGGTCACAGGGGCTCCTACGAGCAGTACTTC
TRBV7-3	TRBD1	.	TRBJ2-5	CASSLGAGGQETQYF	TGTGCCAGCAGCTTAGGAGCAGGGGGCCAAGAGACCCAGTACTTC
TRBV7-2	TRBD2	.	TRBJ2-7	CASVRREPLEQYF	TGTGCCAGCGTGCGGCGGGAGCCCCTCGAGCAGTACTTC
TRBV7-8	TRBD1	.	TRBJ1-5	CASSSGDRGGSNQPQHF	TGTGCCAGCAGCTCCGGGGACAGGGGAGGATCCAATCAGCCCCAGCATTTT
TRBV7-8	.	once	TRBJ2-2	CASSLPVTGELFF	TGTGCCAGCAGCTTACCAGTCACCGGGGAGCTGTTTTTT
TRBV30	.	.	TRBJ1-2	CAWSVVGAGGYTF	TGTGCCTGGAGTGTAGTAGGGGCTGGTGGCTACACCTTC
TRBV28	.	.	TRBJ2-1	CASSRLVSYNEQFF	TGTGCCAGCAGTCGACTAGTTTCCTACAATGAGCAGTTCTTC
TRBV29-1	TRBD2	.	TRBJ2-5	CSVDPRASGIPGETQYF	TGCAGCGTTGACCCCCGGGCTAGCGGGATCCCAGGGGAGACCCAGTACTTC
TRBV9	TRBD1	.	TRBJ2-1	CASSVERQGTYNEQFF	TGTGCCAGCAGCGTAGAGAGACAGGGAACCTACAATGAGCAGTTCTTC
TRBV9	TRBD1	.	TRBJ1-2	CASSVEGQGARGYTF	TGTGCCAGCAGCGTAGAAGGACAGGGGGCTAGAGGCTACACCTTC
TRBV5-1	TRBD1	.	TRBJ1-1	CASSSGTGVRTEAFF	TGCGCCAGCAGCTCCGGGACAGGGGTTCGGACTGAAGCTTTCTTT
TRBV15	TRBD2	.	TRBJ2-1	CATSRAVLAGGGGNEQFF	TGTGCCACCAGCAGAGCCGTACTAGCGGGAGGAGGTGGCAATGAGCAGTTCTTC
TRBV6-4	TRBD1	.	TRBJ2-6	CASRDRQGYSGANVLTF	TGTGCCAGCAGAGATCGACAGGGTTACTCTGGGGCCAACGTCCTGACTTTC
TRBV29-1	.	.	TRBJ1-3	CSVSGTFRGMAGNTIYF	TGCAGCGTTTCCGGGACGTTCCGCGGGATGGCTGGAAACACCATATATTTT
TRBV30	TRBD1	.	TRBJ1-3	CAWNPSRGRRGNTIYF	TGTGCCTGGAACCCTTCTAGGGGGCGTCGGGGAAACACCATATATTTT
TRBV30	TRBD2	.	TRBJ2-1	CAWKTSGGPYNEQFF	TGTGCCTGGAAGACTAGCGGGGGCCCCTACAATGAGCAGTTCTTC
TRBV5-1	TRBD1	.	TRBJ1-2	CASSLGDRGNYGYTF	TGCGCCAGCAGCTTGGGGGACAGGGGTAACTATGGCTACACCTTC
TRBV7-9	.	.	TRBJ2-1	CASSESYNEQFF	TGTGCCAGCAGCGAGAGTTACAATGAGCAGTTCTTC
TRBV29-1	.	.	TRBJ2-7	CSVKGPPYEQYF	TGCAGCGTAAAGGGGCCCCCCTACGAGCAGTACTTC
TRBV6-6	.	.	TRBJ1-6	CASSSNRVLGNSPLHF	TGTGCCAGCAGTTCCAACAGGGTTCTCGGCAATTCACCCCTCCACTTT
TRBV30	.	.	TRBJ2-3	CAWTSRAPQRDTQYF	TGTGCCTGGACCAGCCGCGCGCCTCAGCGGGATACGCAGTATTTT
TRBV28	.	.	TRBJ2-7	CASSSPGFEQYF	TGTGCCAGCAGTTCCCCAGGGTTCGAGCAGTACTTC
TRBV10-2	TRBD1	.	TRBJ1-5	CASSEATGYQPQHF	TGCGCCAGCAGTGAGGCGACAGGGTATCAGCCCCAGCATTTT
TRBV6-4	.	many	TRBJ1-2	CASSEGFGYTF	TGTGCCAGCAGTGAGGGCTTTGGCTACACCTTC
TRBV27	TRBD1	once	TRBJ2-7	CASTPGQGSYEQYF	TGTGCCAGTACGCCGGGACAGGGTTCCTACGAGCAGTACTTC
TRBV7-8	TRBD2	.	TRBJ2-3	CASSSGAGEITDTQYF	TGTGCCAGCAGCTCGGGTGCGGGGGAGATCACAGATACGCAGTATTTT